These 32 T cell receptor beta chains came from one sample sequenced in a study of blood T cell repertoires in COVID-19. Produced via immunoSEQ multiplex PCR; TCRdb's table is partial and in-frame only. In the table there are fewer than 150,000 clones, more than 80% of which are singletons. What was sequenced was peripheral blood. The source is an elderly woman with acute or convalescent COVID-19.

This clone was found once. CDR3 region: CASSQGARAFF. The CDR3 nucleotides read TGTGCCAGCAGTCAGGGGGCGAGAGCTTTCTTT. V and J are TRBV12-3 or TRBV12-4 and TRBJ1-1; 8 nucleotides agree with TRBD1. The CDR3 sequence is 11 residues long. The V and J ends lost 5 bases and 10 bases, in that order; junction bases with no gene match: 3.

This clone was recorded a few times. The chain uses TRBV11-1 and TRBJ2-2; 9 nucleotides align to TRBD2. The CDR3 extends over 15 amino acids. With V trimmed by 2 bases and J by 6 bases, 4 bases remained unmatched. The V gene's germline CDR1 is SGHAT and CDR2 FQDESV (reference sequence). The CDR3 sequence is CASSLLGGGAGELFF. CDR3 DNA: TGTGCCAGCAGCTTACTTGGCGGGGGGGCCGGGGAGCTGTTTTTT.

This clone was picked up one time. This rearrangement joins TRBV18 to TRBJ1-5; TRBD1 matches at 8 bases. Germline assignment: CDR1 KGHSH and CDR2 LQKENI. CDR3 size: 14 residues. Losses at the gene ends were 6 bases for V and 6 bases for J; bases not matched to a gene: 7. The CDR3 DNA is TGTGCCAGCTCCCCGACAGGGGAGAGTCAGCCCCAGCATTTT. It specifies CASSPTGESQPQHF.

The V gene is TRBV7-3, the J gene TRBJ2-1, with TRBD1 matching over 7 bases. CDR1 SGHTA and CDR2 FQGTGA come from the germline V gene. The CDR3 runs 13 residues. The V and J ends lost 5 bases and 7 bases, in that order; junction bases with no gene match: 5. The CDR3 sequence is CASSLSTGNEQFF. DNA of the CDR3: TGTGCCAGCAGCCTGTCGACAGGGAATGAGCAGTTCTTC.

J is TRBJ1-2 and V is TRBV7-8, with D perhaps matching TRBD1 (6 bases). The CDR3 is 13 amino acids. The germline V gene has CDR1 SGHVS and CDR2 FQNEAQ. Trimming removed 4 bases at V and 4 bases at J, with 10 bases between. In DNA, the CDR3 is TGTGCCAGCAGCTCCACAGGGATCTATGGCTACACCTTC. Translation: CASSSTGIYGYTF.

V is TRBV18 and J is TRBJ1-1; 9 nucleotides match TRBD1. CDR3 length equals 14 residues. The ends lost 4 bases at V and 4 bases at J; junction bases unmatched: 4. Per germline, CDR1 KGHSH and CDR2 LQKENI. CDR3 nucleotide sequence: TGTGCCAGCTCACAGGGACAGGGAGGCACTGAAGCTTTCTTT. It yields the protein CASSQGQGGTEAFF. Combining the CDR3 with reference TRBV18 and TRBJ1-1 gives the whole variable domain NAGVMQNPRHLVRRRGQEARLRCSPMKGHSHVYWYRQLPEEGLKFMVYLQKENIIDESGMPKERFSAEFPKEGPSILRIQQVVRGDSAAYFCASSQGQGGTEAFFGQGTRLTVV.

The V and J genes are TRBV18 and TRBJ2-7; maybe TRBD1 (6 bases). Germline V lookup: CDR1 KGHSH, CDR2 LQKENI. The CDR3 spans 16 residues. Trimming removed 2 bases at V and 3 bases at J, with 17 bases between. Here the CDR3 reads CASSPIKDSQLYEQYF. In DNA form, the CDR3 reads TGTGCCAGCTCACCAATCAAGGACAGTCAACTCTACGAGCAGTACTTC.

This rearrangement joins TRBV30 to TRBJ1-1; TRBD1 is a possible D gene (5 bases). Germline V gene data show CDR1 as GTSNPN and CDR2 as SVGIG (reference sequence). The CDR3 runs 14 residues. V lost 4 bases and J lost 1, with 13 bases in between. CDR3 in amino acids: CAWIRGHPNTEAFF. CDR3 DNA: TGTGCCTGGATCCGAGGACACCCGAACACTGAAGCTTTCTTT.

This clone has a single count. The V call is TRBV7-2, the J call TRBJ2-3, with 9 bases matching TRBD1. The CDR3 has 14 residues. The V and J ends lost 0 bases and 5 bases, in that order; junction bases with no gene match: 0. Germline-derived CDR1 and CDR2 are SGHTA and FQGNSA. CDR3 coding DNA: TGTGCCAGCAGCTTAGCGGACAGGGGAGATACGCAGTATTTT. The encoded protein is CASSLADRGDTQYF.

V and J are TRBV30 and TRBJ2-4; 7 bases are shared with TRBD1. Unmatched junction bases numbered 8, after V lost 0 bases and J lost 3 bases. The CDR3 runs 16 residues. CDR1 and CDR2 from the germline V gene are GTSNPN and SVGIG (reference sequence). The CDR3 loop reads CAWSVRPGGDKNIQYF. The CDR3 nucleotides are TGTGCCTGGAGTGTAAGGCCAGGGGGAGACAAAAACATTCAGTACTTC.

V gene TRBV19 combines with J gene TRBJ1-1; D perhaps matches TRBD1 (5 bases). Trimming left V 5 bases short and J 1 base short, with 11 bases between. Germline V gene data show CDR1 as LNHDA and CDR2 as SQIVND (reference sequence). The CDR3 totals 14 residues. The CDR3 is CASSWGQRNTEAFF. CDR3 DNA sequence: TGTGCCAGTAGTTGGGGCCAGCGGAACACTGAAGCTTTCTTT.

The chain recombines TRBV24-1 with TRBJ1-5; D is possibly TRBD1 (6 bases). Trimming took off 5 bases at V and 5 bases at J, with 12 bases between the two ends. Germline CDR1 KGHDR, CDR2 SFDVKD. The CDR3 runs 14 residues. The DNA of the CDR3 is TGTGCCACCAGTGGCAGGGGCATCGATCAGCCCCAGCATTTT. It encodes CATSGRGIDQPQHF.

The chain combines TRBV5-1 with TRBJ1-6, with D possibly matching TRBD1 (5 bases). Trimming pared 5 bases from V and 0 bases from J, leaving 12 bases between. The germline V gene has CDR1 SGHRS and CDR2 YFSETQ. The CDR3 runs 16 residues. In nucleotides, the CDR3 is TGCGCCAGCAGACTGGCGGGGCGCTCCTATAATTCACCCCTCCACTTT. Translation: CASRLAGRSYNSPLHF.

The CDR3 loop reads CASSQQPAGPTYNEQFF. The CDR3 bases are TGCGCCAGCAGCCAACAACCGGCAGGGCCAACCTACAATGAGCAGTTCTTC. This sequence joins TRBV4-3 and TRBJ2-1; perhaps TRBD1 as D (5 bases). V was trimmed by 2 bases and J by 2 bases, leaving 16 bases between them. Germline lookup yields CDR1 LGHNA and CDR2 YSLEER. The CDR3 extends over 17 amino acids.

This chain connects TRBV6-5 to TRBJ1-4; no reliable D call. From germline, CDR1 is MNHEY and CDR2 SVGAGI. V was shortened by 0 bases and J by 6 bases, with 8 bases between the two germline ends. The CDR3 has 14 residues. Written as DNA, the CDR3 is TGTGCCAGCAGTTACTCAGGGAGGGATGAAAAACTGTTTTTT. Residues: CASSYSGRDEKLFF.

The chain recombines TRBV7-6 with TRBJ2-2; 9 bases align to TRBD1. The V gene's germline CDR1 is SGHVS and CDR2 FNYEAQ. The V segment lost 6 bases and the J segment 6 bases; nucleotides outside the gene matches: 14. The CDR3 has 17 residues. CDR3 nucleotide sequence: TGTGCCAGCAGGATAACATCGGGACAGGGCTTCCCCGGGGAGCTGTTTTTT. This gives the protein CASRITSGQGFPGELFF.

The V gene is TRBV2, the J gene TRBJ1-4, with D possibly TRBD1 on 5 matching bases. The CDR3 consists of 12 residues. V shed 5 bases and J shed 7 bases, with 8 bases lying between them. Germline values: CDR1 SNHLY, CDR2 FYNNEI. The CDR3 DNA follows: TGTGCCAGCAGTCGACAGAGTGAAAAACTGTTTTTT. Amino acid sequence: CASSRQSEKLFF.

The chain combines TRBV7-8 with TRBJ2-1, with D maybe TRBD1 (5 bases). The CDR3 extends over 14 amino acids. The germline V gene has CDR1 SGHVS and CDR2 FQNEAQ. With 4 bases removed from V and 6 bases from J, the gap between germline ends came to 13 bases. CDR3: CASSSRVISNEQFF. CDR3 in DNA: TGTGCCAGCAGCTCCAGGGTGATCAGCAATGAGCAGTTCTTC.

In its sample, this clone was seen a few times. Written as DNA, the CDR3 is TGCGCCAGCAGCCGCACCGGGACAGCGACCACAGATACGCAGTATTTT. Residues: CASSRTGTATTDTQYF. The V and J genes are TRBV4-1 and TRBJ2-3; 7 bases match TRBD1. Germline loops: CDR1 MGHRA, CDR2 YSYEKL. Trimming at V came to 4 bases and at J to 2 bases, leaving 9 bases not matched to a gene. This CDR3 contains 16 residues.

The V gene is TRBV2, the J gene TRBJ1-1; possible D gene TRBD1, 6 bases. This CDR3 is 13 amino acids long. The germline gives CDR1 SNHLY, CDR2 FYNNEI. Trimming took 9 bases from V and 0 from J, leaving 11 bases between them. The DNA of the CDR3 is TGTGCCAGTCAACAGGGTTTGAACACTGAAGCTTTCTTT. Its protein product is CASQQGLNTEAFF.

This clone was counted many times. The chain carries TRBV2 and TRBJ2-5, with a weak D call TRBD1 (6 bases). CDR1 is SNHLY and CDR2 is FYNNEI in the germline V gene. Trimming pared 7 bases from V and 4 bases from J, leaving 22 bases between. The CDR3 contains 16 residues. CDR3 amino acids: CASKRTGMGSLETQYF. CDR3 DNA: TGTGCCAGCAAACGAACAGGGATGGGTAGTCTAGAGACCCAGTACTTC.

The chain recombines TRBV7-9 with TRBJ1-1; no reliable D call. Germline assignment: CDR1 SEHNR and CDR2 FQNEAQ (reference sequence). V was shortened by 2 bases and J by 1 base, with 5 bases between the two germline ends. This CDR3 comprises 13 residues. The CDR3 loop reads CASSLSQNTEAFF. The CDR3 region has the DNA TGTGCCAGCAGCTTATCACAGAACACTGAAGCTTTCTTT.

This clone was observed a few times. The chain joins TRBV7-9 to TRBJ2-7; a possible D gene is TRBD1 (6 bases). V lost 7 bases and J lost 7, with 17 bases in between. The length of the CDR3 is 13 residues. Looked up from germline, CDR1 is SEHNR and CDR2 is FQNEAQ (reference sequence). In DNA form, the CDR3 reads TGTGCCAGCACTCCAACAGGGCCCAGGGAGCAGTACTTC. As protein: CASTPTGPREQYF.

In DNA, the CDR3 is TGTGCCAGTATCGAGGGCGGTAGCACAGATACGCAGTATTTT. Protein sequence: CASIEGGSTDTQYF. The gene calls are TRBV19 and TRBJ2-3; maybe TRBD2 (5 bases). CDR3 length: 14 amino acids. The germline V and J ends were trimmed by 7 bases and 0 bases, with 11 bases remaining between them. In germline, CDR1 is LNHDA, CDR2 SQIVND (reference sequence).

The chain carries TRBV3-1 (or the pseudogene TRBV3-2) and TRBJ1-2, with TRBD1 as a possible D gene (6 bases). V was pared by 1 base and J by 3 bases, with 15 bases between. The CDR3 consists of 16 residues. Germline CDR1 reads LGHDT; CDR2 reads YNNKEL (reference sequence). The CDR3 here is CASSQAAGGAHYGYTF. In DNA form, the CDR3 reads TGTGCCAGCAGCCAAGCTGCTGGGGGCGCTCACTATGGCTACACCTTC.

The chain combines TRBV3-1 (or the pseudogene TRBV3-2) with TRBJ2-3; 7 nucleotides match TRBD1. Germline V CDR1 and CDR2: LGHDT, YNNKEL (reference sequence). This CDR3 is built from 17 residues. With V trimmed by 2 bases and J by 1 base, 9 bases remained unmatched. The CDR3 region has the DNA TGTGCCAGCAGCCAACCCGAGGACAGGATTGGCACAGATACGCAGTATTTT. Translated: CASSQPEDRIGTDTQYF.

The rearrangement links TRBV7-2 to TRBJ2-1; 14 bases are shared with TRBD2. This CDR3 comprises 15 residues. V lost 5 bases, J lost 12 bases, and 9 bases stayed unmatched. Germline CDR1 is SGHTA and CDR2 is FQGNSA. CDR3 nucleotides: TGTGCCAGCAGCGTGGGACTAGCGGGGGCCGCAACGCAGTTCTTC. Protein: CASSVGLAGAATQFF.

A few counts support this clone. The chain links TRBV4-2 to TRBJ1-4; D might be TRBD1 (6 bases). CDR3 length: 16 residues. CDR1 and CDR2 from the germline V gene are LGHNA and YNFKEQ. Trimming removed 0 bases at V and 6 bases at J, with 14 bases between. CDR3 DNA sequence: TGTGCCAGCAGCCAAGACCACAGGGATGGAGATGAAAAACTGTTTTTT. Its translation: CASSQDHRDGDEKLFF.

The sample holds a few counts of this clone. CDR3 loop: CASSLVQNSPLHF. The CDR3 nucleotides are TGTGCCAGCAGCTTAGTACAAAATTCACCCCTCCACTTT. V gene TRBV7-3 combines with J gene TRBJ1-6; D unclear. The V gene's germline CDR1 is SGHTA and CDR2 FQGTGA. The CDR3 runs 13 residues. V was trimmed by 2 bases and J by 7 bases, leaving 6 bases between them.

To note about this clone: No DNA is shown, since the ends of the CDR3 on it are uncertain; the CDR3 is the one TCRdb lists. The V and J genes are TRBV7-7 and TRBJ2-2; the table's D gene call, TRBD1, was not cross checked with the DNA. The germline CDR1 and CDR2 sequences are SSHAT and FNYEAQ (reference sequence). Counting both end residues, the CDR3 totals 17 amino acids. The CDR3 loop reads CASSPGQGGFGAGELFF.

The rearrangement links TRBV10-3 to TRBJ1-1; D is perhaps TRBD1 (6 bases). Per the germline V gene, CDR1 is ENHRY and CDR2 is SYGVKD. V lost 6 bases, J lost 1 base, and 9 bases lay in between. The CDR3 covers 13 residues. The CDR3 coding sequence is TGTGCCATCAGGGGACACCCGAACACTGAAGCTTTCTTT. As protein: CAIRGHPNTEAFF.

This clone was detected once. V usage is TRBV4-1 and J usage is TRBJ2-3; 9 bases match TRBD2. The CDR3 runs to 17 residues. The V gene's germline CDR1 is MGHRA and CDR2 YSYEKL. V was pared by 2 bases and J by 2 bases, with 8 bases of the junction left unmatched. CDR3 amino acids: CASSQPRSGGNTDTQYF. CDR3 nucleotide sequence: TGCGCCAGCAGCCAACCTCGGAGCGGGGGGAACACAGATACGCAGTATTTT.